The rows below give T cell receptor beta chains drawn from one sample of a study of blood T cell repertoires in COVID-19. Generated by immunoSEQ multiplex PCR, the TCRdb table keeps only in-frame clones and is missing some. Here the sample spans over 200,000 clones, approximately 89% being singletons. Material for sequencing was peripheral blood. These receptors were taken from a woman in her fifties or sixties with acute or convalescent COVID-19. CDR3s include the opening cysteine and the closing phenylalanine or tryptophan. A D gene is named only where the DNA matches it firmly. A clone size is listed for some rows: how often the clone was seen (once, few, many), or a class if it is expanded.

NA	TRBV18	NA	TRBJ1-1	TGTGCCAGCTCACCTACCCGGGACACTGAAGCTTTCTTT	CASSPTRDTEAFF
NA	TRBV27	TRBD2	TRBJ2-7	TGTGCCAGCAGTCCCTCTAGCGGGTGGTCGGAGCAGTACTTC	CASSPSSGWSEQYF
NA	TRBV19	TRBD1	TRBJ1-4	TGTGCCAGTAGCCGGACAGGGGGCATTGAAAAACTGTTTTTT	CASSRTGGIEKLFF
NA	TRBV4-3	TRBD2	TRBJ2-3	TGCGCCAGCAGCCAAGATCCCTCTAGCGGGCGCACAGATACGCAGTATTTT	CASSQDPSSGRTDTQYF
once	TRBV7-9	TRBD1	TRBJ2-7	TGTGCCAGCAGGGGACAGGGGGCGTACGAGCAGTACTTC	CASRGQGAYEQYF
NA	TRBV6-5	NA	TRBJ1-5	TGTGCCAGCAGGTCAGGGAATCAGCCCCAGCATTTT	CASRSGNQPQHF
NA	TRBV29-1	NA	TRBJ2-3	TGCAGCGTTGAGCGTCTTAGGGGGGAGGGTACGCAGTATTTT	CSVERLRGEGTQYF
NA	TRBV28	NA	TRBJ1-1	TGTGCCAGCAGTTTCGGAGGGTCGAACACTGAAGCTTTCTTT	CASSFGGSNTEAFF
NA	TRBV25-1	NA	TRBJ1-5	TGTGCCAGCAGCGACGACAGAGGCAATCAGCCCCAGCATTTT	CASSDDRGNQPQHF
once	TRBV7-2	NA	TRBJ1-3	TGTGCCAGCAGCCTGGACAGCTCTGGAAACACCATATATTTT	CASSLDSSGNTIYF
NA	TRBV19	NA	TRBJ2-7	TGTGCCAGTAGTAGGACAGATACCTACGAGCAGTACTTC	CASSRTDTYEQYF
few	TRBV7-2	TRBD1	TRBJ1-2	TGTGCCAGCAGCTTAGTTGGGACAGCCTATGGCTACACCTTC	CASSLVGTAYGYTF
NA	TRBV30	TRBD2	TRBJ2-7	TGTGCCTGGAGGCCGTCGACTAGCACGTACGAGCAGTACTTC	CAWRPSTSTYEQYF
NA	TRBV5-1	NA	TRBJ2-4	TGCGCCAGCAGCCTGAGATCTAGCCCCAAGCAGTACTTC	CASSLRSSPKQYF
NA	TRBV11-2	TRBD1	TRBJ2-1	TGTGCCAGCAGCCCCGACAGGGGGGCCTACAATGAGCAGTTCTTC	CASSPDRGAYNEQFF
once	TRBV7-3	TRBD2	TRBJ2-1	TGTGCCAGCAGCTTAGCTCTAGCGGCCTACAATGAGCAGTTCTTC	CASSLALAAYNEQFF
NA	TRBV30	TRBD1	TRBJ1-6	TGTGCCTGGAGTGTACAGGACAGGGGTAATTCACCCCTCCACTTT	CAWSVQDRGNSPLHF
NA	TRBV5-6	TRBD2	TRBJ2-1	TGTGCCAGCAGTGATCTAGCGGGAGGCACCTACAATGAGCAGTTCTTC	CASSDLAGGTYNEQFF
NA	TRBV5-1	TRBD2	TRBJ2-3	TGCGCCAGCATCCCGATGACTAGCGGGAGTGGGGCAGATACGCAGTATTTT	CASIPMTSGSGADTQYF
NA	TRBV2	TRBD1	TRBJ2-7	TGTGCCAGCAGTGCGGGACAGGTGATCTACGAGCAGTACTTC	CASSAGQVIYEQYF
NA	TRBV9	TRBD2	TRBJ2-1	TGTGCCAGCAGGTCGGGACTAGTCGATGAGCAGTTCTTC	CASRSGLVDEQFF
NA	TRBV15	TRBD2	TRBJ2-1	TGTGCCACCAGCAGAGCTAGCGGGAGAGTAACCCCCGGTGAGCAGTTCTTC	CATSRASGRVTPGEQFF
NA	TRBV10-3	NA	TRBJ1-5	TGTGCCATCAGTGGGGGCAGGGAGGAACAGCCCCAGCATTTT	CAISGGREEQPQHF
NA	TRBV6-1	NA	TRBJ2-1	TGTGCCAGCAGTGAAGGCCTCAACCCACTCTCAGGGTACAATGAGCAGTTCTTC	CASSEGLNPLSGYNEQFF
once	TRBV7-2	NA	TRBJ2-5	TGTGCCAGCAGCTTCTATCAAGAGACCCAGTACTTC	CASSFYQETQYF
NA	TRBV28	TRBD1	TRBJ1-4	TGTGCCAGCAGCCCGGCCGGGGACAGGGCGTATGAAAAACTGTTTTTT	CASSPAGDRAYEKLFF
NA	TRBV10-2	NA	TRBJ2-5	TGCGCCAGCAGTGAAGGCGGTGAGACCCAGTACTTC	CASSEGGETQYF
NA	TRBV30	NA	TRBJ1-2	TGTGCCTGGAGCGGGGGGTACGGCTACACCTTC	CAWSGGYGYTF
NA	TRBV5-4	TRBD2	TRBJ2-1	TGTGCCAGCAGCTCGACTAGCGGGAGGATATACTACAATGAGCAGTTCTTC	CASSSTSGRIYYNEQFF
NA	TRBV7-2	TRBD1	TRBJ1-1	TGTGCCAGCAGCTTAGGGTTCAGGGGGGACGAAGCTTTCTTT	CASSLGFRGDEAFF
once	TRBV5-4	NA	TRBJ1-1	TGTGCCAGCAGCGACCCGGGGAGGGGCAGCACTGAAGCTTTCTTT	CASSDPGRGSTEAFF
few	TRBV28	NA	TRBJ1-6	TGTGCCAGCAGTCGCCGGTTATCACCCCTCCACTTT	CASSRRLSPLHF
NA	TRBV18	TRBD1	TRBJ2-1	TGTGCCAGCCAGGGACAGCAAGACAATGAGCAGTTCTTC	CASQGQQDNEQFF
NA	TRBV19	NA	TRBJ1-5	TGTGCCAGTAGTATGGGGCAGTTTGGTCAGCCCCAGCATTTT	CASSMGQFGQPQHF
NA	TRBV5-1	NA	TRBJ1-1	TGCGCCAGCAGCCTGGGACACCTCAACACTGAAGCTTTCTTT	CASSLGHLNTEAFF
NA	TRBV3-1/TRBV3-2	NA	TRBJ2-7	TGTGCCAGCAGCCGAACGCCGCGGGAGCAGTACTTC	CASSRTPREQYF
NA	TRBV5-1	NA	TRBJ2-2	TGCGCCAGCAGCTTGTTCCCGGACAGCAACACCGGGGAGCTGTTTTTT	CASSLFPDSNTGELFF
NA	TRBV24-1	NA	TRBJ1-5	TGTGCCACCGGCACAGGCAATCAGCCCCAGCATTTT	CATGTGNQPQHF
once	TRBV2	TRBD2	TRBJ2-7	TGTGCCAGCAGTGTGGACCTAGCGGGGGGCTCCTACGAGCAGTACTTC	CASSVDLAGGSYEQYF
NA	TRBV19	NA	TRBJ1-4	TGTGCCAGTAGTGGAGGGCGGCGAGCGGAAGAAAAACTGTTTTTT	CASSGGRRAEEKLFF
NA	TRBV24-1	NA	TRBJ2-7	TGTGCCACCAGTGGCGCCGGGTCGGGGGAGCAGTACTTC	CATSGAGSGEQYF
once	TRBV18	NA	TRBJ1-2	TGTGCCAGCTCACCGAGAGCGTTGCCCACCTATGGCTACACCTTC	CASSPRALPTYGYTF
NA	TRBV18	TRBD2	TRBJ2-7	TGTGCCAGCTCACCACTGGAGCGGGAGGCCGAGCAGTACTTC	CASSPLEREAEQYF
NA	TRBV10-3	TRBD1	TRBJ2-7	TGTGCCATCAGTGAGGACAGGGTGGGCGAGCAGTACTTC	CAISEDRVGEQYF
few	TRBV24-1	NA	TRBJ2-3	TGTGCCACCAGTGAGGTAGCGGCTACTAGCACAGATACGCAGTATTTT	CATSEVAATSTDTQYF
once	TRBV11-2	NA	TRBJ1-2	TGTGCCAGCAGCAAGAGGGGGAACTATGGCTACACCTTC	CASSKRGNYGYTF
NA	TRBV6-1	NA	TRBJ2-7	TGTGCCAGCAGTGAAGATTACAGTCCCCTCCCTAGCAGCGAGCAGTACTTC	CASSEDYSPLPSSEQYF
NA	TRBV20-1	NA	TRBJ2-3	TGCAGTGCTAGGCCCGGAGATACGCAGTATTTT	CSARPGDTQYF
NA	TRBV7-9	NA	TRBJ2-3	TGTGCCAGCAGCTTAGATACACAGCATACGCAGTATTTT	CASSLDTQHTQYF
NA	TRBV19	NA	TRBJ1-4	TGTGCCAGTAGTCTACCGCATACAGGCCGTAATGAAAAACTGTTTTTT	CASSLPHTGRNEKLFF
NA	TRBV7-9	NA	TRBJ1-1	TGTGCCAGCAGCTTAGGAAACCGCAGATCTGAAGCTTTCTTT	CASSLGNRRSEAFF
NA	TRBV9	TRBD2	TRBJ2-1	TGTGCCAGCAGCGTAGAGGCTAGCTGGGGGGGTGAGCAGTTCTTC	CASSVEASWGGEQFF
many	TRBV9	NA	TRBJ1-6	TGTGCCAGCAGCGTAGAGTCAGTAAATTCACCCCTCCACTTT	CASSVESVNSPLHF
NA	TRBV23-1	TRBD1	TRBJ1-4	TGCGCCAGCGGACAGGGGGCGCTTACTAATGAAAAACTGTTTTTT	CASGQGALTNEKLFF